The clone carrying this T cell receptor beta chain was picked up one time. Its matching antigen is unknown. This specimen belongs to a study of T cells in Graves' hyperthyroidism and ophthalmopathy. Across the whole study: Peripheral blood draws took place at initial diagnosis, ahead of any treatment. Findings and limits, study-wide: Separating ophthalmopathy from stable hyperthyroidism was achieved by a 13 V-J model.

The CDR3 length is 16 residues. Looked up from germline, CDR1 is SGHNT and CDR2 is YYREEE (reference sequence). The ends lost 4 bases at V and 5 bases at J; junction bases unmatched: 6. Graves' hyperthyroidism without ophthalmopathy progression within 18 months was termed stable. From 10 ml of fresh peripheral blood, PBMCs were isolated. Amplified TCR beta CDR3 regions came from RNA transcripts. The TCR CDR3 first-round RT-PCR relied on the HTBI primer set. TCRdb independently ran MiXCR on the multiplex PCR reads; one entry per CDR3 protein. The table shows about 350,000 distinct CDR3 sequences, with approximately 15% occurring only once.

The sample comprised blood. V is TRBV5-4 and J is TRBJ2-1, with 13 bases lining up with TRBD2. The TCR sequence derives from a woman in her 30s with Graves' hyperthyroidism. CDR3 in DNA: TGTGCCAGCAGCCCCCGGACTAGCGGGGGCCACAATGAGCAGTTCTTC. It specifies CASSPRTSGGHNEQFF. Full variable domain (rest looked up from reference TRBV5-4 and TRBJ2-1): ETGVTQSPTHLIKTRGQQVTLRCSSQSGHNTVSWYQQALGQGPQFIFQYYREEENGRGNFPPRFSGLQFPNYSSELNVNALELDDSALYLCASSPRTSGGHNEQFFGPGTRLTVL.